One sample yielded the 16 T cell receptor beta chains listed below, sequenced in a study of cytomegalovirus exposure and HLA in healthy donors. Primers included in the PCR were 60 Vbeta and 13 Jbeta primers. This table comes from immunoSEQ multiplex PCR, and its TCRdb copy is limited to in-frame clones, with some not included. The sample includes some 150,000 clones, around three quarters of them seen just once. The sample comprised PBMCs. The origin of the receptors is a woman aged 40 to 49 in good health and CMV-seropositive.

The chain employs TRBV30 and TRBJ2-7; TRBD1 matches 8 bases. This CDR3 is 14 amino acids long. Germline V gives CDR1 GTSNPN, CDR2 SVGIG (reference sequence). Trimming took 4 bases from V and 2 from J; bases not matched to a gene: 7. CDR3 nucleotide sequence: TGTGCCTGGACCCGGCAGGGGGCCCCCTACGAGCAGTACTTC. Its protein is CAWTRQGAPYEQYF.

The rearrangement joins TRBV25-1 to TRBJ2-7; TRBD1 aligns across 7 bases. The V and J ends lost 4 bases and 5 bases, in that order; junction bases with no gene match: 11. Germline V gene sequence: CDR1 MGHDK, CDR2 SYGVNS. This CDR3 is built from 15 residues. In DNA form, the CDR3 reads TGTGCCAGCAGTGCGACAGGGACGGTAAGCAACGAGCAGTACTTC. It is translated as CASSATGTVSNEQYF.

V gene TRBV11-2 combines with J gene TRBJ2-2; 11 bases align to TRBD2. Germline trimming cut 2 bases from V and 5 bases from J; bases unmatched to any gene: 10. The germline gives CDR1 SGHAT, CDR2 FQNNGV. The CDR3 covers 18 residues. This CDR3 reads CASSLSPSGGSETGELFF. CDR3 DNA sequence: TGTGCCAGCAGCTTATCCCCTAGCGGGGGGTCCGAGACCGGGGAGCTGTTTTTT.

The rearrangement uses TRBV19 and TRBJ1-2; TRBD1 aligns across 10 bases. CDR1 is LNHDA, CDR2 SQIVND, per germline (reference sequence). The CDR3 runs to 15 residues. V was pared by 5 bases and J by 8 bases, with 11 bases of the junction left unmatched. The CDR3 is CASSPRDRGTRGYTF. The CDR3 coding sequence is TGTGCCAGTAGTCCCCGGGACAGGGGCACGAGAGGCTACACCTTC.

This clone was counted once. This chain joins TRBV10-3 and TRBJ1-3; perhaps TRBD1 as D (6 bases). V was cut by 3 bases and J by 4 bases, with 13 bases left in between. CDR3 length equals 15 residues. CDR1 ENHRY and CDR2 SYGVKD come from the germline V gene. The CDR3 DNA is TGTGCCATCAGTGAAGGAAGGGGGTCAGGAAACACCATATATTTT. This gives the protein CAISEGRGSGNTIYF.

The sample holds one count of this clone. This chain joins TRBV19 and TRBJ2-7, with 14 bases fitting TRBD2. The V and J ends lost 6 bases and 2 bases, in that order; junction bases with no gene match: 12. The germline gives CDR1 LNHDA, CDR2 SQIVND (reference sequence). CDR3 length: 18 amino acids. CDR3 protein: CASSLGTSGGLRAYEQYF. Here the CDR3 DNA reads TGTGCCAGTAGCCTCGGGACTAGCGGGGGCCTCAGGGCCTACGAGCAGTACTTC.

V gene TRBV4-2 combines with J gene TRBJ1-4; TRBD1 aligns across 8 bases. The ends lost 4 bases at V and 0 bases at J; junction bases unmatched: 7. Per germline, CDR1 LGHNA and CDR2 YNFKEQ. The CDR3 runs 17 residues. In DNA, the CDR3 is TGTGCCAGCAGCCTGACAGGGGATACTGCAACTAATGAAAAACTGTTTTTT. It yields the protein CASSLTGDTATNEKLFF.

A few counts support this clone. The V call is TRBV5-4, the J call TRBJ1-1, with a weak D call TRBD1 (5 bases). V lost 2 bases and J 0 bases, leaving 11 bases between the germline ends. This CDR3 has 15 residues. Per germline, CDR1 SGHNT and CDR2 YYREEE (reference sequence). In DNA, the CDR3 is TGTGCCAGCAGCTTCGGGGGTCAGGTGAACACTGAAGCTTTCTTT. Translation gives CASSFGGQVNTEAFF.

The chain couples TRBV6-5 to TRBJ1-2, with D possibly TRBD1 on 5 matching bases. Germline CDR1 and CDR2: MNHEY and SVGAGI. The V gene lost 5 bases and the J gene lost 10 bases, with 17 bases spanning the gap. The CDR3 length is 13 residues. The CDR3 here is CASSVSRDVDYTF. The CDR3 nucleotides are TGTGCCAGCAGTGTTTCCAGGGATGTGGACTACACCTTC.

The chain carries TRBV7-9 and TRBJ1-2; 9 bases line up with TRBD1. CDR1 is SEHNR, CDR2 FQNEAQ, per germline (reference sequence). The V gene end was trimmed by 5 bases and the J gene end by 4 bases; junction bases not matched to a gene: 2. CDR3 length equals 13 residues. The CDR3 loop reads CASSQGQGYGYTF. Here the CDR3 DNA reads TGTGCCAGCAGCCAGGGACAGGGCTATGGCTACACCTTC.

The chain uses TRBV9 and TRBJ2-6; D might be TRBD1 (5 bases). The CDR3 is 15 residues long. Trimming pared 4 bases from V and 4 bases from J, leaving 12 bases between. CDR1 is SGDLS, CDR2 YYNGEE, per germline. The CDR3 DNA reads as TGTGCCAGCAGCCCCCAGGGATCCGGGGCCAACGTCCTGACTTTC. This translates into CASSPQGSGANVLTF.

The chain has TRBV4-1 and TRBJ1-3, with D tentatively TRBD1 (5 bases). Germline V gene lookup returns CDR1 MGHRA and CDR2 YSYEKL. This CDR3 is 16 amino acids long. Between the trimmed V and J ends, which lost 4 bases and 0 bases, there was a span of 13 bases. CDR3 in amino acids: CASSPTPQGSGNTIYF. CDR3 DNA: TGCGCCAGCAGCCCGACACCTCAGGGCTCTGGAAACACCATATATTTT.

The chain uses TRBV10-2 and TRBJ1-1; no clear D. CDR1 is WSHSY and CDR2 is SAAADI in the germline V gene. The CDR3 is 14 residues long. V was pared by 0 bases and J by 0 bases, with 5 bases between. The CDR3: CASSESGMNTEAFF. DNA for the CDR3: TGCGCCAGCAGTGAGTCGGGCATGAACACTGAAGCTTTCTTT.

The chain carries TRBV15 and TRBJ1-1; D perhaps matches TRBD1 (5 bases). Germline CDR1 is LNHNV and CDR2 is YYDKDF (reference sequence). Deletions cut 3 bases from V and 8 bases from J, with 10 bases between. The CDR3 runs to 12 residues. As DNA, the CDR3 is TGTGCCACCAGCAGCGGGGGAAGCGAAGCTTTCTTT. As protein: CATSSGGSEAFF.

This clone was observed a single time. The CDR3 nucleotides read TGTGCCAGCAGGACCGGGACAGGGACGAAGTCGACCCAGCATTTT. Its translation: CASRTGTGTKSTQHF. The chain recombines TRBV27 with TRBJ1-5, with TRBD1 identical over 9 bases. This CDR3 comprises 15 residues. Germline V lookup: CDR1 MNHEY, CDR2 SMNVEV (reference sequence). V was clipped by 6 bases and J by 11 bases; unmatched bases: 14.

V usage is TRBV5-1 and J usage is TRBJ1-2; 7 nucleotides match TRBD1. V shed 0 bases and J 7 bases; nucleotides not matched to a gene: 6. From germline, CDR1 is SGHRS and CDR2 YFSETQ. The CDR3 runs 14 residues. CDR3 sequence (DNA): TGCGCCAGCAGCTTGGAGGGGGCGCAAAGTGGCTACACCTTC. Translation gives CASSLEGAQSGYTF. Full variable domain (rest looked up from reference TRBV5-1 and TRBJ1-2): KAGVTQTPRYLIKTRGQQVTLSCSPISGHRSVSWYQQTPGQGLQFLFEYFSETQRNKGNFPGRFSGRQFSNSRSEMNVSTLELGDSALYLCASSLEGAQSGYTFGSGTRLTVV.